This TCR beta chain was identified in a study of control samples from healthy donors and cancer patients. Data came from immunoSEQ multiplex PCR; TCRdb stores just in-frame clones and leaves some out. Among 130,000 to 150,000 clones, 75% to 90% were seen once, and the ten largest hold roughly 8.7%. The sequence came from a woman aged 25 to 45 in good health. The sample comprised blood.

CDR3 residues: CASSPIGTGSYNEQFF. The CDR3, as DNA: TGTGCCAGCAGCCCTATCGGGACAGGGTCCTACAATGAGCAGTTCTTC. The chain employs TRBV9 and TRBJ2-1; 9 bases agree with TRBD1. The trim removed 4 bases at V and 1 base at J, leaving 6 bases unmatched. Germline V gene sequence: CDR1 SGDLS, CDR2 YYNGEE. The CDR3 runs 16 residues.